The source of this TCR beta chain is a study of vaccination and CD4 T cells after COVID-19. Study overall: Stimulation used overlapping spike peptides from SARS-CoV-2, HCoV-NL63, HCoV-OC43 and HCoV-229E.

On this clonotype itself: What it binds is unknown.

The time point is: late sampling 161 to 241 days after vaccination in a few convalescent patients. Treatment meaning: approximately 10-day PBMC culture with coronavirus spike peptide pools or control peptides (ViraFEST assay). Once peptide pools had expanded antigen-specific T cells, ViraFEST sequenced TCRs. This CDR3 region has 14 residues. With 4 bases clipped from V and 4 bases from J, the junction kept 6 bases outside the gene matches. The germline V gene has CDR1 MNHEY and CDR2 SVGAGI. Sequencing of DNA taken from cultured CD4+ T cells relied on the Oncomine TCR Beta short-read assay. TCRdb redid the calling of the PCR reads with MiXCR, one entry per CDR3 protein. The sample lists approximately 18,000 distinct CDR3 sequences; approximately 45% were seen once.

This TCR was sampled from a human donor who had recovered from COVID-19. Sequencing was performed on CD4+ T cells from blood, cultured in vitro, taken about 7 months after SARS-CoV-2 vaccination. V gene TRBV6-5 combines with J gene TRBJ2-7; 8 bases fit TRBD1. The CDR3 loop reads CASSSPDREYEQYF. The CDR3 DNA is TGTGCCAGCAGTTCACCGGACAGGGAATACGAGCAGTACTTC.